A selection of T cell receptor beta chains follows, all from one sample in a study of CD4 T cells in relation to SARS-CoV-2 and coronaviruses. Only in-frame clones appear in the TCRdb table, and some are missing; sequencing was by immunoSEQ multiplex PCR. The sample includes tens of thousands of clones, just over 75% of them seen just once. No antigen has been identified for these receptors. The material sequenced was memory CD4+ T cells from PBMCs, cultured in vitro. Receptors were obtained from an adult with COVID-19. CDR3s include the opening cysteine and the closing phenylalanine or tryptophan. Each record gives: J gene, V gene, CDR3 protein.

TRBJ2-3,TRBV27,CASHDTGRVTDTQYF
TRBJ1-5,TRBV20-1,CSAAGGAPQHF
TRBJ1-5,TRBV19,CASSNKHNSNQPQHF
TRBJ1-2,TRBV28,CASRPRDRTLGYTF
TRBJ1-5,TRBV15,CATSRDVQPQHF
TRBJ2-5,TRBV11-2,CASSFVAPETQYF
TRBJ2-2,TRBV28,CASWGGRAGTGELFF
TRBJ2-3,TRBV28,CASSSTGTYTDTQYF
TRBJ1-5,TRBV18,CASSPQGAGQPQHF
TRBJ2-1,TRBV2,CASRRGLAGQYNEQFF
TRBJ2-2,TRBV6-1,CASSEPLGRTNTGELFF
TRBJ2-7,TRBV10-3,CAISTGTGEGKQYF
TRBJ2-1,TRBV27,CASSLIAGEGNEQFF
TRBJ2-1,TRBV27,CASSTIAGGFWDEQFF
TRBJ1-4,TRBV3-1/TRBV3-2,CASSQAGQSNEKLFF
TRBJ1-1,TRBV28,CASSYPGRSEAFF
TRBJ1-2,TRBV28,CASIYSGQGDYGYTF
TRBJ2-3,TRBV6-5,CASRLDSLATTQYF
TRBJ2-5,TRBV7-9,CASSPRASQETQYF
TRBJ1-2,TRBV6-5,CASSYGSGAGYTF
TRBJ1-1,TRBV3-1/TRBV3-2,CASNRTGTHKAVTLWGQGFEAFF
TRBJ2-2,TRBV10-3,CAIRSVEQGDTGELFF
TRBJ2-1,TRBV28,CASSNSPNQREWVEQFF
TRBJ2-3,TRBV9,CASSVAESTDTQYF
TRBJ2-2,TRBV6-1,CASSEIRDRVMFF
TRBJ2-5,TRBV10-2,CASSELSLAEQETQYF
TRBJ1-4,TRBV10-2,CATRDRTNEKLFF
TRBJ2-1,TRBV7-3,CASSLTGTGTGRNEQFF
TRBJ2-1,TRBV29-1,CSVEEGPGLAGREQFF
TRBJ2-3,TRBV4-1,CASSQVSPQDTQYF
TRBJ2-2,TRBV5-1,CASSGGDYILPGELFF
TRBJ2-1,TRBV6-1,CASSERRGRPYNEQFF
TRBJ2-2,TRBV5-1,CASSYLRGTNTGELFF
TRBJ2-5,TRBV13,CASSLTGETQYF
TRBJ2-1,TRBV28,CASSLRRAGSYNEQFF
TRBJ2-3,TRBV6-5,CASSYSGGRTDTQYF
TRBJ2-2,TRBV5-1,CASSLDGRVTGELFF
TRBJ2-7,TRBV4-1,CASTTSAGGPVYEQYF
TRBJ1-1,TRBV7-9,CASSLAVSGSLGTEAFF
TRBJ2-2,TRBV4-3,CASSQRLAGDPGELFF
TRBJ2-1,TRBV5-1,CASSLGLNEQFF
TRBJ2-2,TRBV18,CASSPQDTGELFF
TRBJ2-5,TRBV6-5,CASSYGRSPRETQYF
TRBJ2-5,TRBV7-8,CASSSLRRTGAGETQYF
TRBJ2-3,TRBV7-3,CASSPGPFAPFADTQYF
TRBJ2-7,TRBV11-2,CASSRGSLYEQYF
TRBJ1-6,TRBV27,CASSSQGGLSSPLHF
TRBJ1-6,TRBV30,CAWRGDTLFSPLHF
TRBJ2-1,TRBV7-2,CASSLARGLGNEQFF